Included here is one T cell receptor (beta chain) sequence, with context. Its target antigen remains unknown. Instrument on record: NextSeq 550. The Human TCR Profiling Kit (MiLaboratory) was used to prepare UMI-labeled 5' RACE TRB cDNA libraries. The full amount of extracted RNA was used for cDNA synthesis, and the full amount of resulting cDNA was used for PCR amplification. The libraries were made side by side, with each library going through the same number of PCR cycles. Turning to the authors' computational methods: About 53,000 +/- 9,400 unique UMI-labeled TRB cDNA molecules per library were extracted with MIGEC and MiXCR, with at least two reads per UMI required. An average of roughly 40,000 +/- 10,000 functional in-frame TRB CDR3 nucleotide clonotypes without stop codons was found per library. After each sample was downsampled to 5000 UMI-labeled TRB molecules, VDJtools was used to calculate diversity metrics such as normalized Shannon-Wiener and Chao1. VDJtools was used to calculate clonotype-size-weighted physicochemical properties of the central five CDR3 residues, namely interaction energy, strength, volume and Kidera factor 4. TCRdb reprocessed the raw reads; every CDR3 protein sequence is a single record, and DNA is not supplied. TCRdb, rather than the study authors, made the V and J calls. This sample's table contains 60,000 to 65,000 distinct CDR3 sequences. The top ten constitute less than 0.85% of the sample.

The sample belongs to a study of CXCR3-negative and CXCR3-positive naive CD8 T cells (dated by TCRdb to the late 2010s). Study-wide context: In total, 130 million to 150 million TRB reads were obtained, which works out to roughly 1.5 +/- 0.3 million reads per library. Diversity and physicochemical repertoire analyses were performed on about a dozen donors pooled from two independent experiments. For the TRBV-TRBJ cluster analysis, the naive subsets came from a handful of donors, while the memory cells came from 3 donors. Summary of the overall study and its limitations: Because surface CD5, which has been linked to self-reactivity in mice, was comparable between naive subsets, TCR interaction strength was also inferred from TRB CDR3 physicochemical properties. Naive CXCR3-negative and CXCR3-positive cells from the same donor showed similar TRBV-TRBJ usage, whereas memory cells showed distinct patterns. Freshly isolated PBMCs were used for most assays because CXCR3 expression went down partially after cryopreservation. Compared with CXCR3-negative naive cells, CXCR3-positive naive cells had TRB CDR3s with higher hydrophobicity (lower Kidera factor 4), lower energy, and higher strength and volume indices. Comparably high repertoire diversity was found in both naive subsets, whereas much lower repertoire diversity was found in memory CD8+ T cells.

Each CD8+ T cell subset was flow-sorted in triplicate, with under 350,000 cells per subset placed directly into RLT lysis buffer. To keep memory contaminants out, a stringent definition of naive CD8+ T cells was applied: CD45RO-CCR7+CD27+CD95-. Standard density gradient centrifugation was used to isolate peripheral blood mononuclear cells from buffy coats. Naive CXCR3-negative and CXCR3-positive CD8+ T cells were flow-sorted using a FACSAria III. Total RNA was extracted from sorted cells using an RNeasy Mini Kit. As encoded in the germline V gene (reference sequence), CDR1 is SEHNR while CDR2 is FQNEAQ. The CDR3 goes from the cysteine to the phenylalanine over 16 residues. There is no recorded DNA.

Sequencing input: naive CXCR3+ CD8+ T cells from blood. This specimen's cell subset or site label, per the study, means: CD45RO-CCR7+CD27+CD95- naive CD8+ T cells expressing CXCR3 (TNR3+). This TCR came from a human donor in good health. Some clones in this sample may be carry-over from other donors' samples. The rearranged segments are TRBV7-9 and TRBJ2-1; with no DNA, the TCRdb D assignment of TRBD2 cannot be verified. The CDR3 reads CASSVTTSGAYNEQFF.